The T cell receptor beta chain described here comes from a study of OX40 agonist ivuxolimab in advanced cancers. Study-wide context: The patients received agonistic anti-OX40 (CD134) antibody ivuxolimab. Dose-escalation patients were diagnosed with hepatocellular carcinoma, melanoma, renal cell cancer or head and neck cancer. Having had anti-PD-1, anti-PD-L1 or anti-CTLA-4 therapy before was allowed, and approximately 40% had some. Partial responses were recorded for three patients, including one with hepatocellular carcinoma and two with cutaneous melanoma.

Clones were read by immunoSEQ multiplex PCR, and TCRdb kept only the in-frame ones, dropping some. The table shows roughly 34,000 clones, with 89% occurring only once. The sample here was CD4+ or CD8+ T cells sorted from blood, taken in a trial of the OX40 agonist ivuxolimab. This sequence originates from an adult with an advanced solid tumor such as melanoma, head and neck, liver or kidney cancer.

CDR3 DNA sequence: TGTGCCAGCAGTGCCAGGGGGGATCAGGAGGATACGCAGTATTTT. It yields the protein CASSARGDQEDTQYF. The rearrangement uses TRBV7-3 and TRBJ2-3, with D possibly being TRBD1 (7 bases). The CDR3 is 15 amino acids. The germline V gene has CDR1 SGHTA and CDR2 FQGTGA. V dropped 6 bases and J dropped 6 bases, with 19 bases sitting between them.